In this sample, the clone carrying this T cell receptor beta chain turned up many times. Its antigen remains unidentified. This sample was taken from a study of T-cell memory formation after mild COVID-19. Regarding the study as a whole: Whether second-wave clones peaking at day 37 were SARS-CoV-2 specific went unconfirmed.

After 5'RACE with constant-segment primers, TCR alpha and TCR beta cDNA libraries carrying sample barcodes and UMIs were obtained. TCRdb processed the 5' RACE reads anew with MiXCR; each CDR3 protein has one entry. The sample consists of about 82,000 distinct CDR3 sequences, approximately 13% of them appearing once. Germline values: CDR1 SEHNR, CDR2 FQNEAQ (reference sequence). Trimming removed 5 bases from V and 9 bases from J; junction bases left unmatched: 17. The CDR3 is made up of 19 amino acids. The sequence came from an adult woman who had mild COVID-19 (a few samples of this study predate the infection). Cell type and time point are not known. The gene calls are TRBV7-9 and TRBJ2-1; 15 bases are shared with TRBD2. Specimen: PBMCs or a T cell subset sorted from them (not recorded which). The CDR3 nucleotides read TGTGCCAGCAGCCATTTAGAGACGGGACTAGCGGGGGGAGCTGGTGAGCAGTTCTTC. Amino acids: CASSHLETGLAGGAGEQFF.